This TCR beta chain was sequenced for a study of graft-versus-host responses after intestinal transplantation. Study background: All recipients were transplanted with multivisceral, liver-intestinal, or isolated intestinal grafts. Tacrolimus plus steroids were given to all recipients for about 3 years, preceded by anti-thymocyte globulin induction. General study findings and limits: After transplant, early declines in HvG clones were associated with peak levels of circulating GvH clones. GvH clonotypes were identified within recipient marrow, with a subset emerging first in ileum or blood.

The assay was immunoSEQ multiplex PCR, and TCRdb's table has in-frame clones only and misses some. The sample carries 100,000 to 120,000 clones, roughly 93% recorded once. There are 16 residues in the CDR3. Germline V gene sequence: CDR1 MGHRA, CDR2 YSYEKL. V gave up 0 bases and J gave up 4 bases; unmatched junction bases: 3. Points on this clone: What it recognizes is unknown.

This TCR was recovered from a human donor who received an intestinal transplant. The rearrangement links TRBV4-1 to TRBJ2-1; 10 bases agree with TRBD2. The source was unstimulated CD8+ T cells sorted from spleen or lymph node cells, collected before intestinal transplant. The CDR3 nucleotides are TGCGCCAGCAGCCAAGACCTAGCGGGAGTGTACAATGAGCAGTTCTTC. The encoded protein is CASSQDLAGVYNEQFF.